The next 5 T cell receptor beta chains were all read from a single sample in a study of blood T cell repertoires in COVID-19. Generated by immunoSEQ multiplex PCR, the TCRdb table keeps only in-frame clones and is missing some. The data contain some 400,000 clones, about 89% of them seen just once; the ten biggest clones take up 0.7% to 0.95%. Sequenced material: PBMCs or T cells enriched from blood (not recorded which). Receptor source: a woman in her 40s who had been exposed to COVID-19.

The rearrangement links TRBV18 to TRBJ2-7; possibly TRBD1 for D (5 bases). Trimming removed 5 bases from V and 1 base from J, with 12 bases in between. The germline V gene has CDR1 KGHSH and CDR2 LQKENI. The CDR3 has 14 amino acids. CDR3 DNA: TGTGCCAGCTCAGGAAGGGGAAGGTCCTACGAGCAGTACTTC. It is translated as CASSGRGRSYEQYF. Full variable domain (rest looked up from reference TRBV18 and TRBJ2-7): NAGVMQNPRHLVRRRGQEARLRCSPMKGHSHVYWYRQLPEEGLKFMVYLQKENIIDESGMPKERFSAEFPKEGPSILRIQQVVRGDSAAYFCASSGRGRSYEQYFGPGTRLTVT.

V and J are TRBV19 and TRBJ2-1; 13 bases are shared with TRBD2. V gave up 5 bases and J gave up 6 bases; unmatched junction bases: 22. The CDR3 extends over 21 amino acids. The germline CDR1 and CDR2 sequences are LNHDA and SQIVND (reference sequence). CDR3 protein: CASSAAGLAGAHTPHVNEQFF. In DNA, the CDR3 is TGTGCCAGTAGTGCAGCAGGACTAGCGGGAGCCCATACCCCGCATGTCAATGAGCAGTTCTTC.

J is TRBJ2-7 and V is TRBV5-4; D is perhaps TRBD1 (5 bases). Trimming took off 1 base at V and 1 base at J, with 12 bases between the two ends. This CDR3 region has 15 residues. Per germline, CDR1 SGHNT and CDR2 YYREEE (reference sequence). The CDR3 region has the DNA TGTGCCAGCAGCTTGAGGTCCAGGGTTTCCTACGAGCAGTACTTC. Translated, it gives CASSLRSRVSYEQYF.

In the case of this clone: Other DNA variants within this sample encode the same CDR3. The rearrangement uses TRBV5-4 and TRBJ1-2; perhaps TRBD1 as D (5 bases). This CDR3 has 14 residues. V dropped 4 bases and J dropped 0 bases, with 10 bases sitting between them. From germline, CDR1 is SGHNT and CDR2 YYREEE (reference sequence). The CDR3 is CASSLGGANYGYTF. Written as DNA, the CDR3 is TGTGCCAGCAGCCTGGGGGGGGCTAACTATGGCTACACCTTC.

This sequence joins TRBV5-4 and TRBJ2-1, with D possibly being TRBD1 (6 bases). V dropped 4 bases and J dropped 9 bases, with 17 bases sitting between them. In germline, CDR1 is SGHNT, CDR2 YYREEE (reference sequence). The CDR3 consists of 14 residues. CDR3 sequence reads: CASSQIGTPTEQFF. DNA of the CDR3: TGTGCCAGCAGCCAAATTGGGACACCCACTGAGCAGTTCTTC.